These 11 T cell receptor beta chains originate from one sample sequenced in a study of identical twins. MiXCR was run by TCRdb on the 5' RACE reads, yielding one entry per CDR3 protein. The sample holds 1.5 million to 2 million distinct CDR3 sequences, under 35% seen once. The specimen sequenced was cord blood. Receptors originate from a newborn girl in good health.

This clonotype was recorded a few times. The chain uses TRBV21-1 and TRBJ2-2; the table's D call, TRBD2, was not checked against the DNA. TRBV21-1 counts as a pseudogene. This CDR3 comprises 18 residues. The CDR3 DNA reads as TGTGCCAGCAGCCCTAAGGGCGGGAGGGCATTCGTCACCGGGGAGCTGTTTTTT. It specifies CASSPKGGRAFVTGELFF.

Only a few counts were recorded for this clonotype. V gene TRBV20-1 combines with J gene TRBJ1-4; D uncertain. V gave up 0 bases and J gave up 0 bases, with 5 bases separating them. From germline, CDR1 is DFQATT and CDR2 SNEGSKA (reference sequence). This CDR3 contains 14 residues. The CDR3 nucleotides are TGCAGTGCTAGAGAAACACCAACTAATGAAAAACTGTTTTTT. It specifies CSARETPTNEKLFF.

The rearrangement uses TRBV7-9 and TRBJ2-7, with TRBD2 matching 7 bases. The germline V gene encodes CDR1 SEHNR and CDR2 FQNEAQ (reference sequence). CDR3 length: 14 residues. Trimming cost V 8 bases and J 1 base; bases outside gene matches: 8. CDR3 nucleotides: TGTGCCAGCGGTCCTAGCGGAGCTTCCTACGAGCAGTACTTC. This translates into CASGPSGASYEQYF.

The J gene is TRBJ2-1, the V gene TRBV29-1; 7 bases match TRBD2. Germline CDR1 SQVTM, CDR2 ANQGSEA. J gave up 1 base and V 4 bases, and 7 bases lay outside the gene matches. This CDR3 comprises 15 residues. The CDR3 bases are TGCAGCGTTGTTGGGGGGGGACTTTCCTACAATGAGCAGTTCTTC. The encoded protein is CSVVGGGLSYNEQFF.

This chain uses TRBV27 with TRBJ2-1; TRBD1 aligns across 9 bases. Germline values: CDR1 MNHEY, CDR2 SMNVEV (reference sequence). CDR3 length equals 15 residues. V lost 6 bases to trimming and J lost 5 bases; unmatched junction nucleotides: 8. The CDR3 DNA sequence: TGTGCCAGCAGACGACAGGGGACAGGGCACAATGAGCAGTTCTTC. It is translated as CASRRQGTGHNEQFF.

Note on this clonotype: This may be a read error, as it is one base from a much larger clone. The chain has TRBV20-1 and TRBJ2-1; no clear D. Between the trimmed V and J ends, which lost 3 bases and 8 bases, there was a span of 2 bases. The CDR3 loop spans 9 amino acids. Germline V gene sequence: CDR1 DFQATT, CDR2 SNEGSKA (reference sequence). Here the CDR3 reads CSASHEQFF. CDR3 in DNA: TGCAGTGCTAGCCATGAGCAGTTCTTC.

This clonotype has a handful of counts. The chain links TRBV7-2 to TRBJ1-4; TRBD1 aligns across 7 bases. This CDR3 has 14 residues. V lost 5 bases, J lost 8 bases, and 8 bases stayed unmatched. CDR1 is SGHTA, CDR2 FQGNSA, per germline. CDR3 amino acids: CASSAHRGREKLFF. CDR3 in DNA: TGTGCCAGCAGCGCGCACAGGGGCAGGGAAAAACTGTTTTTT.

V is TRBV29-1 and J is TRBJ1-1, with a tentative D call TRBD1 (6 bases). The germline gives CDR1 SQVTM, CDR2 ANQGSEA. The CDR3 sequence is 15 residues long. The ends were cut back, 7 bases at V and 7 bases at J, with 25 bases in the middle. CDR3 sequence reads: CSASRAGERYGEAFF. The CDR3 DNA reads as TGCAGCGCTTCCCGCGCAGGGGAGAGGTACGGTGAAGCTTTCTTT.

Points on this clonotype: At one end, the junction sequence differs from germline, possibly due to a read error. The genes are TRBV20-1 and TRBJ2-3; D is perhaps TRBD2 (6 bases). CDR1 and CDR2 (germline): DFQATT, SNEGSKA (reference sequence). The CDR3 has 16 residues. The CDR3 DNA follows: TGCAGTGCTAGAGTTCGGGGGAAGGGACTCACAGATACGCGGTATTTT. Translated: CSARVRGKGLTDTRYF.

The genes are TRBV11-2 and TRBJ2-4; D uncertain. Germline V gene data show CDR1 as SGHAT and CDR2 as FQNNGV. The CDR3 has 15 residues. Trimming left V 5 bases short and J 0 bases short, with 11 bases between. The CDR3 nucleotides read TGTGCCAGCAGCCCTCTGACCTTAGCCAAAAACATTCAGTACTTC. Its translation is CASSPLTLAKNIQYF.

The V gene is TRBV7-2, the J gene TRBJ1-1; the D is unclear. V lost 1 base, J lost 7 bases, and 7 bases lay in between. The germline gives CDR1 SGHTA, CDR2 FQGNSA. This CDR3 is built from 12 residues. CDR3 region: CASSLELGEAFF. CDR3 nucleotide sequence: TGTGCCAGCAGCTTAGAATTAGGTGAAGCTTTCTTT.